The 17 T cell receptor beta chains given below trace back to one sample, sequenced in a study of regulatory T cells in long-lasting Graves disease. Researchers made TCR beta libraries by using iRepertoire HTBI primers and running Arm-PCR on CDR3 regions. TCRdb itself ran the multiplex PCR reads through MiXCR, one entry per CDR3 protein. This sample has 360,000 or so distinct CDR3 sequences, with 23% found just once. Documented time point: persistent/refractory GD, antithyroid drugs over 5 years with positive TRAb. RNA extracted from PBMCs served as the sequencing template. The material sequenced was peripheral blood mononuclear cells (PBMCs), taken when the disease was refractory, from a patient treated with antithyroid drugs. The origin of the receptors is a woman aged 35 to 49 with Graves disease.

The DNA of the CDR3 is TGTGCCAGCAGCCAAGAACCCCGGGGGTGGAGCTCCTACGAGCAGTACTTC. Its protein product is CASSQEPRGWSSYEQYF. The rearrangement joins TRBV14 to TRBJ2-7, with a weak D call TRBD2 (6 bases). This CDR3 is built from 17 residues. Germline V gene sequence: CDR1 SGHDN, CDR2 FVKESK. V lost 0 bases and J 0 bases, leaving 15 bases between the germline ends.

About this clonotype: A much larger clonotype is one base distant, so this may be a read error. The conserved closing phenylalanine or tryptophan is absent in this CDR3, likely reflecting a read error. The V and J genes are TRBV5-1 and TRBJ2-7, with a tentative D call TRBD1 (5 bases). The V end was cut by 0 bases, the J end by 4 bases, with 11 bases between. The germline gives CDR1 SGHRS, CDR2 YFSETQ. The CDR3 runs 14 residues. CDR3: CASSLAGQAYEQYS. The CDR3 region has the DNA TGCGCCAGCAGCTTGGCCGGACAAGCATACGAGCAGTACTCC.

The chain carries TRBV12-3 or TRBV12-4 and TRBJ2-1; D not certain. This CDR3 is built from 14 residues. Trimming left V 8 bases short and J 8 bases short, with 19 bases between. The CDR3 coding sequence is TGTGCCAGCCTCCCTCAATCTTCTTTGCATGAGCAGTTCTTC. It yields the protein CASLPQSSLHEQFF.

This clonotype has only one observation. CDR3 coding DNA: TGCAGTGCTAGAGATCGAAGAGACCCCAGAGAGACCCAGTACTTC. Translating gives CSARDRRDPRETQYF. The chain uses TRBV20-1 and TRBJ2-1, with unresolved D. With the DNA end fitting TRBJ2-5 better, the J assignment may be wrong. The CDR3 sequence is 15 residues long. Germline V CDR1 and CDR2: DFQATT, SNEGSKA (reference sequence).

This clonotype occurred many times. This chain joins TRBV27 and TRBJ2-7, with a tentative D call TRBD2 (6 bases). The V end lost 5 bases, the J end lost 5 bases, and 13 bases lay between the germline ends. The CDR3 spans 13 residues. Germline V gene lookup returns CDR1 MNHEY and CDR2 SMNVEV (reference sequence). The CDR3 region has the DNA TGTGCCAGCAGTCCCAGCGGACTAAACGAGCAGTACTTC. This sequence encodes CASSPSGLNEQYF.

This sequence joins TRBV25-1 and TRBJ1-1; D is unclear. V lost 5 bases, J lost 1 base, and 8 bases lay in between. CDR1 is MGHDK and CDR2 is SYGVNS in the germline V gene. This CDR3 is 13 amino acids long. The CDR3 DNA reads TGTGCCAGCAGTACGGTTTCGAACACTGAAGCTTTCTTT. This sequence encodes CASSTVSNTEAFF. Looking up the rest from reference TRBV25-1 and TRBJ1-1 gives the full variable domain: EADIYQTPRYLVIGTGKKITLECSQTMGHDKMYWYQQDPGMELHLIHYSYGVNSTEKGDLSSESTVSRIRTEHFPLTLESARPSHTSQYLCASSTVSNTEAFFGQGTRLTVV.

This clonotype was counted many times. V gene TRBV28 combines with J gene TRBJ1-1; the D is unclear. The germline V gene encodes CDR1 MDHEN and CDR2 SYDVKM. The ends were cut back, 3 bases at V and 9 bases at J, with 11 bases in the middle. The CDR3 loop spans 12 amino acids. The CDR3 protein is CASSLSVTKAFF. The DNA of the CDR3 is TGTGCCAGCAGTTTGTCAGTAACGAAAGCTTTCTTT.

This clonotype was counted ten times or more. J is TRBJ1-5 and V is TRBV28, with D possibly being TRBD1 (6 bases). Germline V gene data show CDR1 as MDHEN and CDR2 as SYDVKM. Trimming left V 10 bases short and J 8 bases short, with 15 bases between. The CDR3 loop spans 12 amino acids. The CDR3 DNA reads as TGTGCCACCAATGACAGGTCCGAGCCCCAGCATTTT. Amino acid sequence: CATNDRSEPQHF.

The rearrangement uses TRBV12-3 or TRBV12-4 and TRBJ2-2, with 8 bases lining up with TRBD2. This CDR3 comprises 15 residues. J gave up 3 bases and V 3 bases, and 3 bases lay outside the gene matches. The CDR3, as DNA: TGTGCCAGCAGTTTGTTAGCGGGGTACACCGGGGAGCTGTTTTTT. Residues: CASSLLAGYTGELFF.

This clonotype was seen ten or more times. The rearrangement joins TRBV7-8 to TRBJ2-5; weak D call: TRBD2 (5 bases). CDR1 and CDR2 (germline): SGHVS, FQNEAQ. V shed 5 bases and J shed 2 bases, with 12 bases lying between them. This CDR3 spans 14 amino acids. Here the CDR3 DNA reads TGTGCCAGCAGCCGTACTAGTTTTCAAGAGACCCAGTACTTC. It specifies CASSRTSFQETQYF. Complete variable domain (other parts from reference TRBV7-8 and TRBJ2-5): GAGVSQSPRYKVAKRGQDVALRCDPISGHVSLFWYQQALGQGPEFLTYFQNEAQLDKSGLPSDRFFAERPEGSVSTLKIQRTQQEDSAVYLCASSRTSFQETQYFGPGTRLLVL.

This clonotype was seen at least ten times. The chain couples TRBV6-1 to TRBJ1-5, with D perhaps matching TRBD1 (5 bases). Deletions cut 5 bases from V and 0 bases from J, with 11 bases between. This CDR3 comprises 15 residues. CDR1 and CDR2 (germline): MNHNS, SASEGT. For the CDR3, the DNA is TGTGCCAGCAGTCGGGACGGCTATAGCAATCAGCCCCAGCATTTT. Protein product: CASSRDGYSNQPQHF.

This clonotype has only a few counts. This chain uses TRBV7-9 with TRBJ2-2, with D unclear. V lost 7 bases and J 1 base, leaving 4 bases between the germline ends. Germline CDR1 reads SEHNR; CDR2 reads FQNEAQ (reference sequence). The CDR3 sequence is 12 residues long. CDR3 nucleotides: TGTGCCAGCACGTGGAACACCGGGGAGCTGTTTTTT. This sequence encodes CASTWNTGELFF.

This clonotype was detected ten times or more. This chain joins TRBV7-2 and TRBJ2-5; 7 bases fit TRBD2. CDR1 and CDR2 (germline): SGHTA, FQGNSA. V gave up 3 bases and J gave up 5 bases; unmatched junction bases: 6. The CDR3 is 14 residues long. In nucleotides, the CDR3 is TGTGCCAGCAGCTTCTGGGCAGCGGGGGAGACCCAGTACTTC. It specifies CASSFWAAGETQYF.

Many counts were recorded for this clonotype. The chain employs TRBV28 and TRBJ2-7, with a possible D match to TRBD1 (5 bases). Germline loops: CDR1 MDHEN, CDR2 SYDVKM. The length of the CDR3 is 14 residues. V was shortened by 3 bases and J by 6 bases, with 15 bases between the two germline ends. Written as DNA, the CDR3 is TGTGCCAGCAGTTTCTTCTCGACAGAGGCCGAGCAGTACTTC. It yields the protein CASSFFSTEAEQYF.

This clonotype has just a few counts. The CDR3 bases are TGTGCCAGTAGTATCGGGACAGGGTCTAGCAATCAGCCCCAGCATTTT. Its protein product is CASSIGTGSSNQPQHF. The chain links TRBV19 to TRBJ1-5; 9 bases fit TRBD1. The CDR3 loop spans 16 amino acids. Germline CDR1 LNHDA, CDR2 SQIVND (reference sequence). Losses at the gene ends were 3 bases for V and 0 bases for J; bases not matched to a gene: 3.

This clonotype was counted between two and nine times. The V and J genes are TRBV5-1 and TRBJ2-1; D ambiguous. Per germline, CDR1 SGHRS and CDR2 YFSETQ. Trimming left V 0 bases short and J 6 bases short, with 10 bases between. The CDR3 totals 14 residues. CDR3 bases: TGCGCCAGCAGCTTGGGGTCGGCAGTCAATGAGCAGTTCTTC. This codes for CASSLGSAVNEQFF. Together with reference TRBV5-1 and TRBJ2-1, the CDR3 gives the full variable domain: KAGVTQTPRYLIKTRGQQVTLSCSPISGHRSVSWYQQTPGQGLQFLFEYFSETQRNKGNFPGRFSGRQFSNSRSEMNVSTLELGDSALYLCASSLGSAVNEQFFGPGTRLTVL.

This clonotype has ten or more counts. This sequence joins TRBV28 and TRBJ2-5, with D uncertain. The germline V gene has CDR1 MDHEN and CDR2 SYDVKM. V was cut by 2 bases and J by 3 bases, with 7 bases left in between. The CDR3 is 13 residues long. The CDR3 here is CASSLRLKETQYF. The CDR3 coding sequence is TGTGCCAGCAGTTTAAGGCTAAAAGAGACCCAGTACTTC.